The present T cell receptor beta chain was sequenced within a study of cytomegalovirus exposure and HLA in healthy donors. Notes on the study in general: Only CMV serostatus was available as immune exposure information. In vitro assays verified that three CMV-associated chains recognized CMV antigens specifically. Most of the CMV-associated TCR beta chains (in a later analysis) appeared to be HLA-restricted.

A multiplex PCR was run with 60 Vbeta primers and 13 Jbeta primers. Libraries were prepared by immunoSEQ multiplex PCR; TCRdb keeps only in-frame clonotypes and omits some of them. In the table there are about 130,000 clones, approximately 83% of which are singletons. Note on this clone: What it binds is not known.

Sequencing was performed on PBMCs. The sequence derives from a man aged 40-50 years in good health and CMV-seronegative.

CDR3 sequence: CASSFLTGGRNEQFF. As DNA, the CDR3 is TGTGCCAGCAGTTTCCTGACAGGGGGCAGGAATGAGCAGTTCTTC. This chain links TRBV28 with TRBJ2-1; 10 bases are a match to TRBD1. The CDR3 spans 15 residues. The V segment lost 3 bases and the J segment 7 bases; nucleotides outside the gene matches: 6. Germline CDR1 is MDHEN and CDR2 is SYDVKM.